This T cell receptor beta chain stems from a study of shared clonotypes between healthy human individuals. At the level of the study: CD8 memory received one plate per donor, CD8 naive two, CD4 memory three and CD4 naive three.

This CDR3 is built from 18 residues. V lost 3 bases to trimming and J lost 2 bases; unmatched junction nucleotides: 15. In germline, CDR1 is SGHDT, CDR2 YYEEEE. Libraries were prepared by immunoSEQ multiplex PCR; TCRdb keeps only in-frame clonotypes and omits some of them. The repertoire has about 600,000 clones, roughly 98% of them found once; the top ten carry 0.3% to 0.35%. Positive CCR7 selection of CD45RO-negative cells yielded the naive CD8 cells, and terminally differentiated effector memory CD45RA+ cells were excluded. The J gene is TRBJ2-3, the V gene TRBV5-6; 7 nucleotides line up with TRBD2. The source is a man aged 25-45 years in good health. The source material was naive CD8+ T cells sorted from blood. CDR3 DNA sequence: TGTGCCAGCAGCTCTCAGCGGGATGTCCTTTCCATCACAGATACGCAGTATTTT. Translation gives CASSSQRDVLSITDTQYF.